This T cell receptor (beta chain) was recorded in a study of a mutant IDH1 vaccine in newly diagnosed glioma. Study as a whole: Treated patients were around 60% male, about 38% female, mean age approximately 40 years.

CDR3 length equals 14 residues. The trim removed 4 bases at V and 3 bases at J, leaving 1 base unmatched. The germline gives CDR1 SGHKS, CDR2 YYEKEE (reference sequence). This clone appeared a few times. What it binds is unknown. Time point indicated: week 35, safety follow-up. Vaccinated patients received 300 ug of mutant IDH1 20-mer peptide per dose, with topical imiquimod. Libraries were prepared by immunoSEQ multiplex PCR; TCRdb keeps only in-frame clonotypes and omits some of them. The table lists approximately 45,000 clones, 88% of them singletons, with around 5.4% in the top ten. The sequences come from PBMCs, collected from a glioma patient whose treatment included an IDH1 peptide vaccine. The source of this sequence is a woman between 40 and 55 years old with glioma. The chain links TRBV5-5 to TRBJ2-6, with 7 bases identical to TRBD1. The CDR3 reads CASSRTGGANVLTF. Written as DNA, the CDR3 is TGTGCCAGCAGCCGGACAGGTGGGGCCAACGTCCTGACTTTC.